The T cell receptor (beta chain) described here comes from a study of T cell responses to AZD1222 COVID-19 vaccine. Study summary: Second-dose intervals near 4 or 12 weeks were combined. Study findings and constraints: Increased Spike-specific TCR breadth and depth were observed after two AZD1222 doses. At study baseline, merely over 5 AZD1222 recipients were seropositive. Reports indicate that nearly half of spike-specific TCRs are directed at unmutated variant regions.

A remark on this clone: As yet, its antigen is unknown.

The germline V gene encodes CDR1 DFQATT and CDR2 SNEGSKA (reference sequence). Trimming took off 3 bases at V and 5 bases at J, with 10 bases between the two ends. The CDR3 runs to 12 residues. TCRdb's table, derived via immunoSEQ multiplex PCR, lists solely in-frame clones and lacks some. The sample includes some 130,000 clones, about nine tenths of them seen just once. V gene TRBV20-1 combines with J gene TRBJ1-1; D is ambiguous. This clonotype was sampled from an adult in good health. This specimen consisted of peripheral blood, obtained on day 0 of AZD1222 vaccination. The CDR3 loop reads CSASAGTTEAFF. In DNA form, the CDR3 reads TGCAGTGCTAGTGCCGGAACAACTGAAGCTTTCTTT.